The sequence of this TCR beta chain was determined in a study of OX40 agonist ivuxolimab in advanced cancers. Study overall: Cancers in dose escalation were hepatocellular, melanoma, renal cell and head and neck. Mean age about 60 years, range roughly 20 to 85; roughly 82% male.

Note on this clone: What it recognizes is unknown.

Study-wide points: There was clonal expansion of CD4+ and CD8+ blood T cells by week 6 at 0.1 to 3.0 mg/kg.

The repertoire was sequenced with immunoSEQ multiplex PCR; TCRdb's copy has only in-frame clones and lacks some. The sample has about 63,000 clones, 85% to 90% seen once. Baseline, cycle 4 day 1, and cycle 7 day 1 were the blood sampling points. Germline CDR1 reads SGHNT; CDR2 reads YYREEE (reference sequence). CDR3 length equals 13 residues. Trimming removed 4 bases from V and 3 bases from J, with 11 bases in between. J is TRBJ2-7 and V is TRBV5-4, with D possibly called TRBD1 or TRBD2 (5 bases each). This TCR derives from an adult with an advanced solid tumor such as melanoma, head and neck, liver or kidney cancer. The material was CD4+ or CD8+ T cells sorted from blood, obtained in a trial of the OX40 agonist ivuxolimab. CDR3 region: CASSRDTGYEQYF. The CDR3 region has the DNA TGTGCCAGCAGCCGGGATACAGGCTACGAGCAGTACTTC.